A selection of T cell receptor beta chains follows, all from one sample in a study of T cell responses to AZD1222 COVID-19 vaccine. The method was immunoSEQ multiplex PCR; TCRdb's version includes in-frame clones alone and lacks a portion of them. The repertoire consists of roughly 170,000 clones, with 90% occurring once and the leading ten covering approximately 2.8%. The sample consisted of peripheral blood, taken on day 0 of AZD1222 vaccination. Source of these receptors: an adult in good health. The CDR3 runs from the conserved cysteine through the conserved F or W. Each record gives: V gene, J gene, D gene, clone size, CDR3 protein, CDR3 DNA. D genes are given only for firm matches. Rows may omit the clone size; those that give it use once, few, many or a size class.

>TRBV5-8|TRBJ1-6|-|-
CASSLYNSPLHF
TGTGCCAGCAGCCTGTATAATTCACCCCTCCACTTT
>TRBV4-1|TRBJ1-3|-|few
CASSQPDLNTIYF
TGCGCCAGCAGCCAACCCGATTTAAACACCATATATTTT
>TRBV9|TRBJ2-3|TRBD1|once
CASSGMTGVKDTQYF
TGTGCCAGCAGCGGAATGACAGGGGTGAAAGATACGCAGTATTTT
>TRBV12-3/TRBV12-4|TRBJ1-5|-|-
CASSLAVFQPQHF
TGTGCCAGCAGTTTAGCTGTGTTTCAGCCCCAGCATTTT
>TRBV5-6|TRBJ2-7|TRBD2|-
CASSLVSLAGYEQYF
TGTGCCAGCAGCTTGGTAAGCCTAGCGGGCTACGAGCAGTACTTC
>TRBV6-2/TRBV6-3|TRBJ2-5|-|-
CASSLRAGRETQYF
TGTGCCAGCAGCCTCAGGGCAGGGAGAGAGACCCAGTACTTC
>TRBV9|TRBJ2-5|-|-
CASSTPTGTLQETQYF
TGTGCCAGCAGCACCCCCACCGGGACACTACAAGAGACCCAGTACTTC
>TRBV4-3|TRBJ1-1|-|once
CASSHQQEGGTEAFF
TGCGCCAGCAGCCACCAACAGGAGGGCGGCACTGAAGCTTTCTTT
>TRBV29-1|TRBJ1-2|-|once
CSVEDLGYTF
TGCAGCGTTGAAGATCTTGGCTACACCTTC
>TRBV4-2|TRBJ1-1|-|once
CASSQDAGTGNEAFF
TGTGCCAGCAGCCAAGATGCCGGCACCGGGAATGAAGCTTTCTTT
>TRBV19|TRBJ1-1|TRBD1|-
CASSIEGQGANTEAFF
TGTGCCAGTAGTATAGAAGGACAGGGAGCTAACACTGAAGCTTTCTTT
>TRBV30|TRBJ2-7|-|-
CAWSPLTGEQYF
TGTGCCTGGAGTCCCCTCACGGGGGAGCAGTACTTC
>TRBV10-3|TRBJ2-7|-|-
CAIMGEGYEQYF
TGTGCCATCATGGGGGAAGGGTACGAGCAGTACTTC
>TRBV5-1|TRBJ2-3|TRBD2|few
CASSPGLAGSTDTQYF
TGCGCCAGCAGCCCCGGACTAGCGGGGAGCACAGATACGCAGTATTTT
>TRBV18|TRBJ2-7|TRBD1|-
CASSTQGQDTPQYF
TGTGCCAGCTCAACACAGGGACAGGATACGCCCCAGTACTTC
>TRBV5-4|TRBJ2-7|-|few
CASSLQARRDGEQYF
TGTGCCAGCAGCTTACAGGCCCGCCGGGACGGCGAGCAGTACTTC
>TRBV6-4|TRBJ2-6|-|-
CASSGDSGANVLTF
TGTGCCAGCAGTGGCGACTCTGGGGCCAACGTCCTGACTTTC
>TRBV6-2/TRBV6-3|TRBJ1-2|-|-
CASSYSGGAGYGYTF
TGTGCCAGCAGTTACTCCGGGGGCGCCGGCTATGGCTACACCTTC
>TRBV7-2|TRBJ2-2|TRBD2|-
CASSSWTSGGITGELFF
TGTGCCAGCAGCTCGTGGACTAGCGGGGGGATCACCGGGGAGCTGTTTTTT
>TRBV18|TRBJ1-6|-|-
CASSPGKSVFNSPLHF
TGTGCCAGCTCACCAGGGAAGTCGGTTTTTAATTCACCCCTCCACTTT
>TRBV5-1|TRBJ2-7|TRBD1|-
CASSLGQAYYEQYF
TGCGCCAGCAGCTTAGGACAGGCCTACTACGAGCAGTACTTC
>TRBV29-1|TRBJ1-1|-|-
CSVDEGRGGVTEAFF
TGCAGCGTTGATGAGGGCAGGGGAGGAGTCACTGAAGCTTTCTTT